Below, one TCR beta chain is given with its context. No antigen is known for it. This specimen comes from a study of T cell responses to AZD1222 COVID-19 vaccine. Germline V lookup: CDR1 MDHEN, CDR2 SYDVKM. Between the trimmed V and J ends, which lost 4 bases and 6 bases, there was a span of 13 bases. The CDR3 spans 15 residues. Sequencing used immunoSEQ multiplex PCR; TCRdb keeps in-frame clones, though not all of them. Of approximately 150,000 clones in the sample, around 88% were seen once. The study, taken as a whole, reports: Among the donors, most were white British and more were female, and clonal diversity was possibly underestimated. All repertoire sampling was performed exclusively after the peak T cell response. Seropositive status at baseline applied to only five or six AZD1222 recipients.

The input for sequencing was peripheral blood, taken on day 0 of MenACWY control vaccination. V usage is TRBV28 and J usage is TRBJ1-6; no definite D call. This sequence was found in an adult in good health. CDR3 sequence (DNA): TGTGCCAGCAGTTCCGCTAGGTTACTTAATTCACCCCTCCACTTT. Translation gives CASSSARLLNSPLHF.